One sample yielded the 12 T cell receptor beta chains listed below, sequenced in a study of cytomegalovirus exposure and HLA in healthy donors (dated by TCRdb to the late 2010s). Preparation of the library involved the immunoSEQ multiplex PCR assay. This immuneACCESS table, as held by TCRdb, lists in-frame sequences with V and J called but not all clones. Of the missing ones, under half trace to an unresolved V gene in checked studies; the others have no known cause. Here the sample has about 78,000 clones; less than 96% occur a single time. Of the sample, over 1.5% falls within the top ten clones. Sequenced: PBMCs. The source is a man younger than 30 in good health and CMV-seropositive.

The chain has TRBV5-1 and TRBJ1-1, with TRBD1 matching 10 bases. V lost 3 bases and J lost 1; bases outside the gene matches: 9. Per the germline V gene, CDR1 is SGHRS and CDR2 is YFSETQ. There are 17 residues in the CDR3. The CDR3 is CASSSRGQGMGNTEAFF. CDR3 nucleotide sequence: TGCGCCAGCAGCTCGAGGGGACAGGGGATGGGGAACACTGAAGCTTTCTTT.

This clone was recorded once. The V and J genes are TRBV10-3 and TRBJ2-3; 7 bases match TRBD2. The junction had 13 bases not matched to a gene; V was cut back by 0 bases and J by 1 base. Germline CDR1 reads ENHRY; CDR2 reads SYGVKD. The CDR3 length is 19 residues. The CDR3 sequence: CAISESTQDQSGGTDTQYF. Here the CDR3 DNA reads TGTGCCATCAGTGAGTCGACGCAGGACCAGAGCGGGGGCACAGATACGCAGTATTTT.

The chain links TRBV27 to TRBJ2-2; TRBD2 matches at 10 bases. This CDR3 has 15 amino acids. Germline V lookup: CDR1 MNHEY, CDR2 SMNVEV (reference sequence). V lost 6 bases to trimming and J lost 6 bases; unmatched junction nucleotides: 7. This chain's CDR3 is CASRIGTSVAGELFF. In nucleotides, the CDR3 is TGTGCCAGCAGAATCGGGACTAGCGTTGCCGGGGAGCTGTTTTTT.

The gene calls are TRBV2 and TRBJ1-2; tentatively, D is TRBD1 (6 bases). CDR3 length equals 14 residues. Per germline, CDR1 SNHLY and CDR2 FYNNEI. Trimming cost V 7 bases and J 4 bases, with 16 bases left between them. CDR3 sequence: CASISGGRSYGYTF. CDR3 in DNA: TGTGCCAGCATCTCCGGGGGGCGAAGCTATGGCTACACCTTC.

The chain combines TRBV15 with TRBJ2-1, with TRBD2 matching 8 bases. V gave up 1 base and J gave up 4 bases; unmatched junction bases: 6. Germline lookup yields CDR1 LNHNV and CDR2 YYDKDF (reference sequence). CDR3 size: 16 residues. The CDR3 sequence: CATSRVAGGLYNEQFF. CDR3 sequence (DNA): TGTGCCACCAGCAGAGTTGCGGGAGGCTTATACAATGAGCAGTTCTTC.

The rearrangement links TRBV18 to TRBJ1-2, with D possibly TRBD1 on 5 matching bases. Trimming took off 3 bases at V and 1 base at J, with 15 bases between the two ends. Per the germline V gene, CDR1 is KGHSH and CDR2 is LQKENI. The CDR3 consists of 16 residues. The DNA for the CDR3 is TGTGCCAGCTCACCGCAGGGTGGCGAGAATAACTATGGCTACACCTTC. It is translated as CASSPQGGENNYGYTF.

A single count supports this clone. V and J are TRBV11-2 and TRBJ1-2; a possible D gene is TRBD1 (5 bases). V was cut by 0 bases and J by 4 bases, with 15 bases left in between. Germline lookup yields CDR1 SGHAT and CDR2 FQNNGV. The CDR3 is made up of 16 amino acids. The CDR3 DNA reads TGTGCCAGCAGCTTAGAAGGGCAGGGTCTGTTCTATGGCTACACCTTC. Protein sequence: CASSLEGQGLFYGYTF.

The rearrangement joins TRBV7-8 to TRBJ1-2; TRBD1 agrees at 8 bases. In germline, CDR1 is SGHVS, CDR2 FQNEAQ. J gave up 4 bases and V 0 bases, and 4 bases lay outside the gene matches. The CDR3 totals 15 residues. CDR3 amino acids: CASSLAGTGTYGYTF. The CDR3 DNA sequence: TGTGCCAGCAGCTTAGCCGGGACAGGAACCTATGGCTACACCTTC.

The V call is TRBV5-1, the J call TRBJ2-1, with D perhaps matching TRBD1 (6 bases). Germline V gene data show CDR1 as SGHRS and CDR2 as YFSETQ. This CDR3 comprises 16 residues. V lost 3 bases and J 0 bases, leaving 13 bases between the germline ends. This chain's CDR3 is CASSWADRISYNEQFF. The CDR3 DNA follows: TGCGCCAGCAGCTGGGCCGACAGGATCTCCTACAATGAGCAGTTCTTC. Variable domain in full (rest from reference TRBV5-1 and TRBJ2-1): KAGVTQTPRYLIKTRGQQVTLSCSPISGHRSVSWYQQTPGQGLQFLFEYFSETQRNKGNFPGRFSGRQFSNSRSEMNVSTLELGDSALYLCASSWADRISYNEQFFGPGTRLTVL.

This sequence joins TRBV10-3 and TRBJ1-3, with D unclear. Deletions cut 10 bases from V and 0 bases from J, with 16 bases between. The CDR3 has 15 residues. Germline CDR1 reads ENHRY; CDR2 reads SYGVKD. CDR3 DNA sequence: TGTGCCAGCCATGGGCCTCTCCTCTCTGGAAACACCATATATTTT. Residues: CASHGPLLSGNTIYF.

In its sample, this clone was seen a few times. This chain joins TRBV7-2 and TRBJ1-3; D may be TRBD1 (5 bases). Germline values: CDR1 SGHTA, CDR2 FQGNSA. The CDR3 is made up of 15 amino acids. Trimming cost V 5 bases and J 0 bases, with 11 bases left between them. This CDR3 reads CASSPRQLSGNTIYF. The CDR3 nucleotides are TGTGCCAGCAGCCCCAGACAGCTCTCTGGAAACACCATATATTTT.

This chain connects TRBV10-3 to TRBJ1-2, with 7 bases lining up with TRBD1. In germline, CDR1 is ENHRY, CDR2 SYGVKD. The CDR3 contains 13 residues. The junction had 4 bases not matched to a gene; V was cut back by 5 bases and J by 4 bases. This chain's CDR3 is CAISRDSIYGYTF. In nucleotides, the CDR3 is TGTGCCATCAGTAGGGACAGCATCTATGGCTACACCTTC.